This T cell receptor beta chain was obtained from a study of T cell responses to AZD1222 COVID-19 vaccine. Measured with immunoSEQ multiplex PCR; TCRdb has only the in-frame clones, and not every one. The sample carries roughly 120,000 clones, over 75% recorded once. The V and J ends lost 3 bases and 0 bases, in that order; junction bases with no gene match: 9. CDR1 is LNHNV, CDR2 YYDKDF, per germline (reference sequence). CDR3 size: 18 residues. The starting material was peripheral blood, obtained on day 0 of AZD1222 vaccination. This receptor was identified in an adult in good health. The rearrangement uses TRBV15 and TRBJ2-5; 11 positions agree with TRBD2. CDR3: CATSRPWVLAGDQETQYF. CDR3 DNA sequence: TGTGCCACCAGCAGGCCCTGGGTACTAGCGGGAGACCAAGAGACCCAGTACTTC.